This T cell receptor beta chain was obtained from a study of T cells expressing NK-cell markers. Looking at the study overall: In sorted CD3+CD56+NKG2C+, CD3+CD56+NKG2C- and CD3+CD56-NKG2C+ T cells, TCR beta repertoires were obtained.

The CDR3 is 16 residues long. Reprocessing the 5' RACE reads, TCRdb reports a single entry for every CDR3 protein and omits DNA. The table for this sample gives 550,000 to 600,000 distinct CDR3 sequences. The sequence was obtained from a man between 18 and 29 years old in good health. The sequencing sample was made of blood T cells: a sorted CD56 or NKG2C T cell subset, CD4+ or CD8+ T cells, or bulk PBMC T cells (not recorded which). The chain carries TRBV12-3 or TRBV12-4 and TRBJ2-1; checking the TCRdb D call of TRBD2 is not possible without DNA. The CDR3 loop reads CASNPRGRGGRDEQFF.